This is a list of T cell receptor beta chains from one sample in a study of blood T cell repertoires in COVID-19. Using immunoSEQ multiplex PCR, the repertoire was profiled, and TCRdb retains in-frame clones only, with some absent. The sample contains around 180,000 clones, approximately 87% of which appear only once. The sample comprised peripheral blood. These receptors came from a person aged 65 to 85 with COVID-19, enrolled during active disease. CDR3s include the opening cysteine and the closing phenylalanine or tryptophan. The order of the fields is V gene, clone size, D gene, J gene, CDR3 protein, CDR3 DNA. D genes are given only for firm matches. Only part of the rows carry a size: once, few, many, or a class if the clone is expanded.

>TRBV4-1|.|TRBD2|TRBJ2-1
CASSPSGSYNNEQFF
TGCGCCAGCAGCCCGAGCGGGAGCTATAACAATGAGCAGTTCTTC
>TRBV5-1|.|.|TRBJ2-3
CASSLEGGAGTDTQYF
TGCGCCAGCAGCTTGGAAGGCGGGGCTGGTACAGATACGCAGTATTTT
>TRBV4-1|.|.|TRBJ1-1
CASSQFSGVSTEAFF
TGCGCCAGCAGCCAATTCTCCGGGGTCAGCACTGAAGCTTTCTTT
>TRBV10-3|.|TRBD1|TRBJ2-3
CAISTPTGGATDTQYF
TGTGCCATCAGTACACCAACAGGGGGAGCAACAGATACGCAGTATTTT
>TRBV3-1/TRBV3-2|.|TRBD1|TRBJ1-2
CASSQGTGGESTF
TGTGCCAGCAGCCAAGGGACAGGGGGCGAGAGCACCTTC
>TRBV27|.|.|TRBJ1-4
CASMVRAGEKLFF
TGTGCCAGCATGGTGAGGGCGGGCGAAAAACTGTTTTTT
>TRBV7-7|.|.|TRBJ2-2
CASSLRGGNTGELFF
TGTGCCAGCAGCTTAAGGGGGGGGAACACCGGGGAGCTGTTTTTT
>TRBV5-1|.|.|TRBJ2-3
CASSLGARMDTQYF
TGCGCCAGCAGCTTGGGGGCCCGTATGGATACGCAGTATTTT
>TRBV2|few|.|TRBJ2-1
CASTEGRTDYNEQFF
TGTGCCAGCACCGAAGGTAGGACAGACTACAATGAGCAGTTCTTC
>TRBV20-1|.|TRBD2|TRBJ2-7
CSARGTTEQYF
TGCAGTGCTAGGGGGACTACCGAGCAGTACTTC
>TRBV19|.|.|TRBJ1-1
CASTSGRGPEAFF
TGTGCCAGTACCTCCGGGAGGGGTCCTGAAGCTTTCTTT
>TRBV9|.|.|TRBJ1-5
CAGRLAGLSGPQHF
TGTGCCGGCAGGTTGGCGGGCCTTTCGGGGCCCCAGCATTTT
>TRBV30|once|.|TRBJ1-2
CAWSVLRQTSNYGYTF
TGTGCCTGGAGTGTATTGCGGCAGACCTCTAACTATGGCTACACCTTC
>TRBV5-1|.|.|TRBJ1-6
CASSLDSLYNSPLHF
TGCGCCAGCAGCTTGGACAGCCTCTATAATTCACCCCTCCACTTT
>TRBV19|.|.|TRBJ2-7
CASSIGALGLPSSYEQYF
TGTGCCAGTAGTATAGGTGCCCTTGGACTGCCGAGCTCCTACGAGCAGTACTTC
>TRBV13|.|TRBD2|TRBJ2-2
CASSSYGLAGGRNTGELFF
TGTGCCAGCAGCTCATATGGACTAGCGGGAGGGAGGAACACCGGGGAGCTGTTTTTT
>TRBV6-5|.|TRBD2|TRBJ2-1
CASRSSLATHEQFF
TGTGCCAGCAGGTCCTCACTAGCGACCCATGAGCAGTTCTTC
>TRBV20-1|.|.|TRBJ1-2
CSASYDSLNYGYTF
TGCAGTGCTAGTTACGATAGCCTTAACTATGGCTACACCTTC
>TRBV19|.|.|TRBJ2-6
CASSIIMTGSGANVLTF
TGTGCCAGTAGTATAATCATGACGGGCTCTGGGGCCAACGTCCTGACTTTC
>TRBV7-9|.|TRBD1|TRBJ2-3
CASRDRAGTDTQYF
TGTGCCAGCAGGGACAGGGCAGGCACAGATACGCAGTATTTT
>TRBV15|.|.|TRBJ2-7
CATSRDGPSGEQYF
TGTGCCACCAGCAGAGATGGCCCGTCGGGGGAGCAGTACTTC
>TRBV27|.|.|TRBJ2-3
CASSFIDTQYF
TGTGCCAGCAGTTTCATAGATACGCAGTATTTT
>TRBV9|.|TRBD2|TRBJ2-2
CASSVSGAQNTGELFF
TGTGCCAGCAGCGTTAGCGGGGCTCAGAACACCGGGGAGCTGTTTTTT
>TRBV28|.|.|TRBJ1-1
CASSLWVAATEAFF
TGTGCCAGCAGTTTATGGGTTGCGGCCACTGAAGCTTTCTTT
>TRBV27|.|.|TRBJ1-1
CASRKRPGGATNTEAFF
TGTGCCAGCAGAAAAAGGCCGGGGGGGGCGACGAACACTGAAGCTTTCTTT
>TRBV7-6|once|.|TRBJ2-3
CASSYLREVDTQYF
TGTGCCAGCAGCTACCTCAGGGAAGTAGATACGCAGTATTTT
>TRBV6-2/TRBV6-3|.|.|TRBJ2-4
CASSLTVAVAKNIQYF
TGTGCCAGCAGCCTGACTGTGGCGGTAGCCAAAAACATTCAGTACTTC
>TRBV5-1|.|.|TRBJ2-4
CASSSRTEETKNIQYF
TGCGCCAGCAGCTCGCGGACAGAGGAGACCAAAAACATTCAGTACTTC
>TRBV6-6|few|.|TRBJ2-3
CASSRGEWSDTQYF
TGTGCCAGCAGTCGTGGAGAATGGTCGGATACGCAGTATTTT
>TRBV6-5|.|.|TRBJ2-7
CASSRGGFSSEQYF
TGTGCCAGCAGTCGCGGCGGGTTCTCGAGCGAGCAGTACTTC
>TRBV6-5|.|.|TRBJ1-6
CASSSREQGGPLHF
TGTGCCAGCAGCTCGAGGGAACAGGGCGGACCCCTCCACTTT
>TRBV27|.|TRBD1|TRBJ1-4
CASSRQGGQNEKLFF
TGTGCCAGCAGTAGACAGGGGGGCCAAAATGAAAAACTGTTTTTT
>TRBV15|once|TRBD2|TRBJ2-5
CATSRDGEREAEETQYF
TGTGCCACCAGCAGAGATGGCGAGCGGGAGGCCGAAGAGACCCAGTACTTC
>TRBV5-4|.|TRBD2|TRBJ2-1
CASSSPSGGTYNEQFF
TGTGCCAGCAGCTCGCCTAGCGGGGGAACCTACAATGAGCAGTTCTTC
>TRBV5-1|once|TRBD2|TRBJ2-7
CASSSGLAGAYEQYF
TGCGCCAGCAGCTCAGGACTAGCGGGGGCCTACGAGCAGTACTTC
>TRBV29-1|.|.|TRBJ2-5
CSVERQQETQYF
TGCAGCGTTGAGAGGCAGCAAGAGACCCAGTACTTC
>TRBV2|once|.|TRBJ2-7
CASSDYYEQYF
TGTGCCAGCAGCGACTACTACGAGCAGTACTTC
>TRBV7-3|.|.|TRBJ2-3
CASSLTQGDTQYF
TGTGCCAGCAGCTTAACGCAGGGCGATACGCAGTATTTT
>TRBV23-1|.|TRBD1|TRBJ2-7
CASLDYGTASYEQYF
TGCGCCAGTCTAGACTACGGGACAGCCTCCTACGAGCAGTACTTC
>TRBV9|.|.|TRBJ2-2
CASSTDITNTGELFF
TGTGCCAGCAGCACGGACATAACGAACACCGGGGAGCTGTTTTTT
>TRBV6-5|.|.|TRBJ1-4
CASSKQTANEKLFF
TGTGCCAGCAGCAAGCAAACCGCTAATGAAAAACTGTTTTTT
>TRBV11-2|.|TRBD2|TRBJ2-2
CASSQGLAVNTGELFF
TGTGCCAGCAGCCAGGGACTAGCGGTAAACACCGGGGAGCTGTTTTTT
>TRBV12-3/TRBV12-4|.|.|TRBJ2-7
CASSPIGYEQYF
TGTGCCAGCAGCCCGATCGGGTACGAGCAGTACTTC
>TRBV9|.|.|TRBJ2-3
CASSGTTETAMDTQYF
TGTGCCAGCAGCGGCACGACAGAAACCGCCATGGATACGCAGTATTTT
>TRBV5-1|.|.|TRBJ2-5
CASSLFPGEETQYF
TGCGCCAGCAGCCTATTCCCCGGGGAAGAGACCCAGTACTTC
>TRBV7-9|.|TRBD2|TRBJ2-1
CASSPPGLLGRGNEQFF
TGTGCCAGCAGCCCCCCGGGGTTGTTGGGGAGGGGAAATGAGCAGTTCTTC
>TRBV11-3|.|TRBD1|TRBJ2-1
CASRKTGTGSHEQFF
TGTGCCAGCAGAAAAACCGGGACAGGGTCTCATGAGCAGTTCTTC
>TRBV27|.|TRBD2|TRBJ2-1
CASSGRAYNEQFF
TGTGCCAGCAGCGGGAGGGCCTACAATGAGCAGTTCTTC
>TRBV3-1/TRBV3-2|.|.|TRBJ2-5
CASSGPNSGETQYF
TGTGCCAGCAGTGGGCCGAACAGCGGAGAGACCCAGTACTTC
>TRBV7-2|.|TRBD2|TRBJ2-7
CASSLAWGGEQYF
TGTGCCAGCAGCTTAGCGTGGGGGGGCGAGCAGTACTTC
>TRBV7-2|.|.|TRBJ2-7
CASSAKPPPIYEQYF
TGTGCCAGCAGCGCGAAGCCCCCCCCTATCTACGAGCAGTACTTC
>TRBV4-1|.|.|TRBJ2-1
CASSQDLGRRGGYNEQFF
TGCGCCAGCAGCCAAGATCTAGGTAGAAGGGGGGGATACAATGAGCAGTTCTTC